These T cell receptor beta chains were read from a single sample in a study of Ad26.COV2.S vaccination and SARS-CoV-2 variants. Method: immunoSEQ multiplex PCR; TCRdb's copy keeps in-frame clones and lacks some. Among approximately 340,000 clones listed, roughly 84% were seen once. The starting material was peripheral blood, obtained in a trial of Ad26.COV2.S vaccine versus placebo. Every receptor here comes from a person aged 18 to 59 who received the Ad26.COV2.S COVID-19 vaccine or a placebo. Both conserved end residues are part of each CDR3. Each record gives: D gene, clone size, J gene, V gene, CDR3 DNA, CDR3 protein. D genes are given only for firm matches. Part of the rows lack a size; the others show once, few, many or a class for expanded clones.

>NA|NA|TRBJ2-7|TRBV7-2
TGTGCCAGCAGCCTATGGGGGCAATCTTACGAGCAGTACTTC
CASSLWGQSYEQYF
>NA|NA|TRBJ2-4|TRBV4-1
TGCGCCAGCAGCCAAGCGGGTACGACCGGCGGTCACATTCAGTACTTC
CASSQAGTTGGHIQYF
>NA|NA|TRBJ2-7|TRBV2
TGTGCCAGCAGGCCCGAACCCTCCTACGAGCAGTACTTC
CASRPEPSYEQYF
>NA|NA|TRBJ2-1|TRBV7-2
TGTGCCAGCAGCTCTCGGACTTTTGCGAATGAGCAGTTCTTC
CASSSRTFANEQFF
>TRBD1|NA|TRBJ1-5|TRBV12-5
TGTGCTAGTGGTTTGGACCCGCAAGGGGGCAGGGGCAATCAGCCCCAGCATTTT
CASGLDPQGGRGNQPQHF
>NA|NA|TRBJ2-7|TRBV10-3
TGTGCCATCAGGGGTTATAACGAGCAGTACTTC
CAIRGYNEQYF
>TRBD1|many|TRBJ1-6|TRBV4-2
TGTGCCAGCAGCCGAATCGCCGGGACAGCGCCGGGGTCCCTCCACTTT
CASSRIAGTAPGSLHF
>TRBD2|NA|TRBJ2-1|TRBV5-4
TGTGCCAGCAGCGCTCTAGCGGGAGTGGGGAATGAGCAGTTCTTC
CASSALAGVGNEQFF
>TRBD1|NA|TRBJ2-1|TRBV18
TGTGCCAGCTCACGGGACAGGGGAGCGGATGAGCAGTTCTTC
CASSRDRGADEQFF
>NA|NA|TRBJ1-5|TRBV10-3
TGTGCCATCAGTGGTGGCAGCAATCAGCCCCAGCATTTT
CAISGGSNQPQHF
>NA|NA|TRBJ2-1|TRBV27
TGTGCCAGCAGTTTAGAGGGAGTCTCCTACAATGAGCAGTTCTTC
CASSLEGVSYNEQFF
>NA|few|TRBJ2-7|TRBV6-1
TGTGCCAGCAGTGAAGCGGCGTACGAGCAGTACTTC
CASSEAAYEQYF
>TRBD2|NA|TRBJ2-2|TRBV27
TGTGCCAGCAGTTCACCGGGACTAGGTGCTGGGGAGCTGTTTTTT
CASSSPGLGAGELFF
>TRBD2|NA|TRBJ2-5|TRBV11-2
TGTGCCAGCAGCCTATCGGGGGGTAACCATTATCAAGAGACCCAGTACTTC
CASSLSGGNHYQETQYF
>TRBD1|NA|TRBJ2-2|TRBV6-2/TRBV6-3
TGTGCCAGCAGTCGCTACGTCTCCGGGACAGGGTACACCGGGGAGCTGTTTTTT
CASSRYVSGTGYTGELFF
>NA|once|TRBJ2-3|TRBV5-1
TGCGCCAGCAGCTCACGGGACATACCCCTTACCACAGATACGCAGTATTTT
CASSSRDIPLTTDTQYF
>TRBD2|NA|TRBJ2-7|TRBV11-2
TGTGTCAGCAGCTTAGAAGTTAGCGGGACATCCTACGAGCAGTACTTC
CVSSLEVSGTSYEQYF
>NA|few|TRBJ1-6|TRBV7-9
TGTGCCAGCAGCTCCTCGCGGGATTCACCCCTCCACTTT
CASSSSRDSPLHF
>TRBD1|NA|TRBJ2-5|TRBV7-2
TGTGCCAGCAGCTTTGGGACAGGGCTAGAGACCCAGTACTTC
CASSFGTGLETQYF
>NA|NA|TRBJ2-1|TRBV5-4
TGTGCCAGCAGCTGGAGCTCGAGCTACAATGAGCAGTTCTTC
CASSWSSSYNEQFF
>NA|NA|TRBJ1-5|TRBV28
TGTGCCAGCAGTTTGTTGTTAGCAAGCAATCAGCCCCAGCATTTT
CASSLLLASNQPQHF
>NA|NA|TRBJ2-2|TRBV14
TGTGCCAGCAGCCATCTTTCCCCCTCGGACAACCCAGAGGAGCTGTTTTTT
CASSHLSPSDNPEELFF
>NA|NA|TRBJ2-5|TRBV2
TGTGCCAGCAGTGAAGAGGGCAGGGTGGGAGAGACCCAGTACTTC
CASSEEGRVGETQYF
>NA|NA|TRBJ2-3|TRBV9
TGTGCCAGCAGCACCTCGACAGCCACAGATACGCAGTATTTT
CASSTSTATDTQYF
>NA|NA|TRBJ1-2|TRBV7-9
TGTGCCAGCAGCTTAGACAGGGCAAATGGCTACACCTTC
CASSLDRANGYTF
>NA|NA|TRBJ2-3|TRBV10-3
TGTGCCACCTCGAGCACAGATACGCAGTATTTT
CATSSTDTQYF